These 27 T cell receptor beta chains originate from one sample sequenced in a study of cytotoxic CD8 clonotypes in ibrutinib-treated CLL. Generated by immunoSEQ multiplex PCR, the TCRdb table keeps only in-frame clones and is missing some. The sample lists 15,000 or so clones, about 61% seen once, with about 25% in the top ten. The material was PBMCs, obtained after 12 months of ibrutinib treatment. The origin of the receptors is a human donor with chronic lymphocytic leukemia.

This rearrangement joins TRBV30 to TRBJ2-5; 8 bases are shared with TRBD1. CDR3 length: 14 amino acids. In germline, CDR1 is GTSNPN, CDR2 SVGIG (reference sequence). With 4 bases clipped from V and 5 bases from J, the junction kept 9 bases outside the gene matches. CDR3 in DNA: TGTGCCTGGATGTTGAACAGGGGGTATGAGACCCAGTACTTC. It encodes CAWMLNRGYETQYF. Filled out from reference TRBV30 and TRBJ2-5, the complete variable domain reads SQTIHQWPATLVQPVGSPLSLECTVEGTSNPNLYWYRQAAGRGLQLLFYSVGIGQISSEVPQNLSASRPQDRQFILSSKKLLLSDSGFYLCAWMLNRGYETQYFGPGTRLLVL.

This clone is medium-sized (0.01 to 0.1%) in the sample. The chain links TRBV7-8 to TRBJ1-2; possibly TRBD1 for D (5 bases). Germline loops: CDR1 SGHVS, CDR2 FQNEAQ. V lost 1 base, J lost 4 bases, and 25 bases lay in between. The CDR3 extends over 19 amino acids. CDR3 bases: TGTGCCAGCAGCTTAGAGGCGCGGGGGGGGACGGATCTTCCCTATGGCTACACCTTC. Its translation is CASSLEARGGTDLPYGYTF.

J is TRBJ2-5 and V is TRBV28, with 12 nucleotides matching TRBD2. The CDR3 length is 18 residues. The V gene's germline CDR1 is MDHEN and CDR2 SYDVKM. The ends lost 4 bases at V and 4 bases at J; junction bases unmatched: 13. This CDR3 reads CASSSAGTSGWWGETQYF. CDR3 DNA sequence: TGTGCCAGCAGTTCGGCCGGGACTAGCGGGTGGTGGGGAGAGACCCAGTACTTC.

This clone came up a few times. The sample has other DNA sequences that encode this CDR3 too. The chain joins TRBV2 to TRBJ2-7, with 13 bases that match TRBD2. The CDR3 extends over 15 amino acids. CDR1 is SNHLY and CDR2 is FYNNEI in the germline V gene. The J segment lost 0 bases and the V segment lost 6 bases, leaving 2 bases of the junction unmatched. The CDR3 here is CASRRTSGSSYEQYF. The CDR3 region has the DNA TGTGCCAGCAGAAGGACTAGCGGGAGCTCCTACGAGCAGTACTTC.

This clone occurred a few times. V usage is TRBV28 and J usage is TRBJ2-1, with 9 positions matching TRBD1. Germline V gene lookup returns CDR1 MDHEN and CDR2 SYDVKM. The CDR3 is 15 amino acids. J was trimmed by 7 bases and V by 3 bases; bases with no gene match: 7. CDR3 residues: CASSFGQGLSNEQFF. DNA for the CDR3: TGTGCCAGCAGTTTTGGACAGGGGCTTAGTAATGAGCAGTTCTTC.

The chain has TRBV12-5 and TRBJ2-2, with 8 bases that match TRBD1. The CDR3 sequence is 17 residues long. Germline CDR1 reads LGHNT; CDR2 reads FRNRAP. V gave up 3 bases and J gave up 0 bases; unmatched junction bases: 6. CDR3 sequence: CASGFMTGASNTGELFF. CDR3 coding DNA: TGTGCTAGTGGTTTCATGACAGGGGCATCGAACACCGGGGAGCTGTTTTTT.

CDR3 coding DNA: TGTGCCAGCAGGGGCGGCGTGAGCGAGCAGTACTTC. Residues: CASRGGVSEQYF. The chain combines TRBV6-1 with TRBJ2-7; D is undetermined. CDR1 is MNHNS and CDR2 is SASEGT in the germline V gene. The ends were cut back, 6 bases at V and 6 bases at J, with 12 bases in the middle. The CDR3 runs 12 residues.

The chain couples TRBV27 to TRBJ2-1; tentative D call: TRBD2 (6 bases). The V and J ends lost 8 bases and 3 bases respectively, with 8 bases between them. Germline CDR1 and CDR2: MNHEY and SMNVEV (reference sequence). This CDR3 is 12 amino acids long. The DNA of the CDR3 is TGTGCCAGCGCGGGATTCTACAATGAGCAGTTCTTC. Its translation is CASAGFYNEQFF.

The rearrangement links TRBV7-3 to TRBJ2-7, with 8 bases lining up with TRBD1. The germline V gene encodes CDR1 SGHTA and CDR2 FQGTGA. The junction had 4 bases not matched to a gene; V was cut back by 3 bases and J by 6 bases. There are 13 residues in the CDR3. CDR3 bases: TGTGCCAGCAGCTTTGGGACAGGTGCCGAGCAGTACTTC. This sequence encodes CASSFGTGAEQYF. The whole variable domain, filled in from reference TRBV7-3 and TRBJ2-7, reads GAGVSQTPSNKVTEKGKYVELRCDPISGHTALYWYRQSLGQGPEFLIYFQGTGAADDSGLPNDRFFAVRPEGSVSTLKIQRTERGDSAVYLCASSFGTGAEQYFGPGTRLTVT.

This clone showed up just once. This rearrangement joins TRBV19 to TRBJ2-7; 7 nucleotides match TRBD2. From germline, CDR1 is LNHDA and CDR2 SQIVND (reference sequence). This CDR3 is 14 amino acids long. Trimming removed 1 base from V and 2 bases from J; junction bases left unmatched: 2. The CDR3 protein is CASSIGEGPYEQYF. CDR3 bases: TGTGCCAGTAGTATAGGGGAGGGCCCCTACGAGCAGTACTTC.

This rearrangement joins TRBV19 to TRBJ2-3, with 7 bases matching TRBD2. Trimming cost V 5 bases and J 8 bases; bases outside gene matches: 7. This CDR3 has 13 amino acids. The germline CDR1 and CDR2 sequences are LNHDA and SQIVND (reference sequence). The CDR3 protein is CASSPTSSGTQYF. The CDR3 DNA is TGTGCCAGTAGTCCGACTAGCTCCGGTACGCAGTATTTT.

Worth noting for this clone: The junction differs from germline at one of its ends, possibly a read error. The V call is TRBV19, the J call TRBJ2-1; TRBD2 agrees at 13 bases. CDR3 length: 15 residues. Germline V gene sequence: CDR1 LNHDA, CDR2 SQIVND (reference sequence). The CDR3, as DNA: TGTGCCAGTACCCCCGGGACAGGACCACTAGCGGGAGGGGTCTTC. It codes for CASTPGTGPLAGGVF.

CDR3: CASSLDREHEQYF. CDR3 nucleotides: TGTGCCAGCAGCTTGGACAGGGAGCACGAGCAGTACTTC. The V gene is TRBV7-8, the J gene TRBJ2-7; 8 bases are shared with TRBD1. The germline V gene encodes CDR1 SGHVS and CDR2 FQNEAQ. The J segment lost 5 bases and the V segment lost 3 bases, leaving 3 bases of the junction unmatched. This CDR3 region has 13 residues.

This clone was seen a few times. Here the CDR3 DNA reads TGTGCCAGCAGCTTACCCCTAGGGGATACGCAGTATTTT. It is translated as CASSLPLGDTQYF. This chain links TRBV5-4 with TRBJ2-3; no reliable D call. This CDR3 spans 13 amino acids. Germline CDR1 SGHNT, CDR2 YYREEE (reference sequence). The ends were cut back, 2 bases at V and 6 bases at J, with 10 bases in the middle.

This clone was detected once. The chain has TRBV6-5 and TRBJ2-2; D may be TRBD2 (5 bases). The ends were cut back, 6 bases at V and 6 bases at J, with 8 bases in the middle. Germline CDR1 is MNHEY and CDR2 is SVGAGI. The CDR3 contains 12 residues. Here the CDR3 reads CASRPGAGELFF. The CDR3 nucleotides are TGTGCCAGCAGACCCGGGGCCGGGGAGCTGTTTTTT.

The V gene is TRBV11-2, the J gene TRBJ1-2; possible D gene TRBD1, 6 bases. V was clipped by 0 bases and J by 5 bases, with 16 bases between them. The germline V gene encodes CDR1 SGHAT and CDR2 FQNNGV. There are 16 residues in the CDR3. The DNA of the CDR3 is TGTGCCAGCAGCTTAGATCTCGGGACACGGGATTATGGCTACACCTTC. Amino acids: CASSLDLGTRDYGYTF.

This clone appeared a few times. This rearrangement joins TRBV11-2 to TRBJ2-1; TRBD2 aligns across 12 bases. Looked up from germline, CDR1 is SGHAT and CDR2 is FQNNGV. The V and J ends lost 5 bases and 7 bases, in that order; junction bases with no gene match: 6. The CDR3 extends over 15 amino acids. Written as DNA, the CDR3 is TGTGCCAGCAGCCCCCTAGCGGGAGGGCCAAATGAGCAGTTCTTC. This sequence encodes CASSPLAGGPNEQFF.

V and J are TRBV27 and TRBJ1-5; D unclear. The length of the CDR3 is 13 residues. Germline CDR1 and CDR2: MNHEY and SMNVEV (reference sequence). Trimming left V 2 bases short and J 4 bases short, with 6 bases between. This chain's CDR3 is CASSLTGNQPQHF. DNA for the CDR3: TGTGCCAGCAGTTTAACCGGTAATCAGCCCCAGCATTTT.

The chain links TRBV25-1 to TRBJ2-1; D not certain. The V end lost 1 base, the J end lost 12 bases, and 10 bases lay between the germline ends. This CDR3 has 12 residues. Looked up from germline, CDR1 is MGHDK and CDR2 is SYGVNS. In DNA form, the CDR3 reads TGTGCCAGCAGTGAATTTGCTAATCCGCAGTTCTTC. It is translated as CASSEFANPQFF.

The V call is TRBV7-9, the J call TRBJ1-4; the match to TRBD1 covers 8 bases. The CDR3 spans 13 residues. J lost 7 bases, V lost 5 bases, and 3 bases had no gene match. The V gene's germline CDR1 is SEHNR and CDR2 FQNEAQ (reference sequence). The CDR3 reads CASSITGGEKLFF. Here the CDR3 DNA reads TGTGCCAGCAGCATTACAGGGGGTGAAAAACTGTTTTTT.

The chain is built from TRBV9 and TRBJ2-5, with 7 positions matching TRBD1. Germline CDR1 SGDLS, CDR2 YYNGEE. The trim removed 4 bases at V and 0 bases at J, leaving 6 bases unmatched. The CDR3 covers 15 residues. The CDR3 region is CASSKTGPDQETQYF. The CDR3 DNA follows: TGTGCCAGCAGCAAGACAGGGCCGGACCAAGAGACCCAGTACTTC.

V is TRBV9 and J is TRBJ2-7; D gene uncertain. The germline gives CDR1 SGDLS, CDR2 YYNGEE. The V end was cut by 0 bases, the J end by 5 bases, with 9 bases between. CDR3 length: 13 amino acids. Here the CDR3 DNA reads TGTGCCAGCAGCGTAGACGTAGAGGACGAGCAGTACTTC. Translating it yields CASSVDVEDEQYF.

The V and J genes are TRBV4-2 and TRBJ2-2; D is perhaps TRBD2 (5 bases). This CDR3 contains 16 residues. V was cut by 2 bases and J by 5 bases, with 15 bases left in between. Germline CDR1 and CDR2: LGHNA and YNFKEQ. As DNA, the CDR3 is TGTGCCAGCAGCCAACACGGAGCGGATGGGACCGGGGAGCTGTTTTTT. This encodes CASSQHGADGTGELFF.

V is TRBV29-1 and J is TRBJ2-3, with a possible D match to TRBD1 (6 bases). Germline CDR1 and CDR2: SQVTM and ANQGSEA. This CDR3 comprises 12 residues. Trimming took off 8 bases at V and 1 base at J, with 10 bases between the two ends. The CDR3 loop is CSFAGGTDTQYF. In DNA form, the CDR3 reads TGCAGCTTCGCAGGGGGCACAGATACGCAGTATTTT.

This chain connects TRBV6-4 to TRBJ1-4, with D tentatively TRBD1 (6 bases). V was pared by 3 bases and J by 11 bases, with 25 bases between. The V gene's germline CDR1 is MRHNA and CDR2 SNTAGT. There are 17 residues in the CDR3. DNA for the CDR3: TGTGCCAGCAGTGAAGACAGTGTCGGATCACAGGGCGGGAAACTGTTTTTT. Translated, it gives CASSEDSVGSQGGKLFF.

J is TRBJ2-1 and V is TRBV5-1; a weak D match, TRBD1 (5 bases). Germline V gives CDR1 SGHRS, CDR2 YFSETQ. This CDR3 spans 14 amino acids. V shed 4 bases and J shed 10 bases, with 18 bases lying between them. This CDR3 is CASSRETQGLEQFF. DNA of the CDR3: TGCGCCAGCAGCCGTGAGACCCAGGGTTTGGAGCAGTTCTTC.

This chain connects TRBV2 to TRBJ1-4; tentatively, D is TRBD1 (5 bases). This CDR3 has 15 amino acids. Trimming left V 0 bases short and J 5 bases short, with 10 bases between. Looked up from germline, CDR1 is SNHLY and CDR2 is FYNNEI. The CDR3 DNA reads as TGTGCCAGCAGTGAAGCGCTGGGGCTGAATGAAAAACTGTTTTTT. This gives the protein CASSEALGLNEKLFF.